This T cell receptor (beta chain) was retrieved from a study of identical twins. Study-wide points: Donors were not followed over many years; analysis was cross-sectional. Out-of-frame beta chain sequences displayed weaker excess sharing between twins.

The V segment lost 10 bases and the J segment 6 bases; nucleotides outside the gene matches: 12. The CDR3 covers 14 residues. Note on this clonotype: What it recognizes is unknown.

MiXCR was run by TCRdb on the 5' RACE reads, yielding one entry per CDR3 protein. The table shows about 810,000 distinct CDR3 sequences, with about 12% occurring only once. The same specimen was also included in a second study, on yellow fever vaccine responses in identical twins.

Sequences were obtained from PBMCs. This receptor was taken from a woman aged 18-35 years in good health. The gene calls are TRBV12-3 or TRBV12-4 and TRBJ2-3, with 8 nucleotides matching TRBD2. The CDR3 sequence is CAIRSGGAGDTQYF. The CDR3, as DNA: TGTGCCATCAGGAGCGGGGGTGCAGGGGATACGCAGTATTTT.